These 26 T cell receptor beta chains came from one sample sequenced in a study of T cell responses to AZD1222 COVID-19 vaccine. The repertoire was sequenced with immunoSEQ multiplex PCR; TCRdb's copy has only in-frame clones and lacks some. The sample holds some 120,000 clones, about nine tenths seen once. Sequences were derived from peripheral blood, sampled on day 0 of AZD1222 vaccination. These receptors were collected from an adult in good health.

The chain has TRBV6-6 and TRBJ1-4; D may be TRBD1 (6 bases). Germline loops: CDR1 MNHNY, CDR2 SVGAGI (reference sequence). The CDR3 loop spans 15 amino acids. Trimming took 5 bases from V and 3 from J, leaving 13 bases between them. In DNA, the CDR3 is TGTGCCAGCAGTCCCTCGGGGGCGGCTAATGAAAAACTGTTTTTT. Residues: CASSPSGAANEKLFF.

V usage is TRBV9 and J usage is TRBJ2-2; D possibly corresponds to TRBD2 (6 bases). Germline CDR1 and CDR2: SGDLS and YYNGEE. This CDR3 has 16 amino acids. V shed 0 bases and J shed 1 base, with 10 bases lying between them. The CDR3 protein is CASSVAPAGNTGELFF. CDR3 nucleotides: TGTGCCAGCAGCGTAGCGCCAGCGGGGAACACCGGGGAGCTGTTTTTT.

This clone appeared once. The V and J genes are TRBV13 and TRBJ2-2; D may be TRBD1 (5 bases). The ends were cut back, 2 bases at V and 2 bases at J, with 6 bases in the middle. The CDR3 consists of 14 residues. Germline V gives CDR1 PRHDT, CDR2 FYEKMQ (reference sequence). CDR3 nucleotide sequence: TGTGCCAGCAGCTTAAGGGGTAACACCGGGGAGCTGTTTTTT. This encodes CASSLRGNTGELFF.

The chain recombines TRBV4-2 with TRBJ1-2; D possibly corresponds to TRBD1 (5 bases). Trimming pared 3 bases from V and 2 bases from J, leaving 10 bases between. Germline assignment: CDR1 LGHNA and CDR2 YNFKEQ. The length of the CDR3 is 14 residues. CDR3 amino acids: CASSQGKGNYGYTF. The CDR3 bases are TGTGCCAGCAGCCAGGGAAAGGGGAACTATGGCTACACCTTC.

This clone was detected only a few times. The rearrangement uses TRBV7-2 and TRBJ1-5, with TRBD1 as a possible D gene (5 bases). CDR3 length: 13 residues. The V end was cut by 5 bases, the J end by 7 bases, with 12 bases between. Germline V gives CDR1 SGHTA, CDR2 FQGNSA. The CDR3 is CASSGAVAQPQHF. The DNA for the CDR3 is TGTGCCAGCAGCGGGGCAGTAGCCCAGCCCCAGCATTTT. Drawing the rest from reference TRBV7-2 and TRBJ1-5, the complete variable domain is GAGVSQSPSNKVTEKGKDVELRCDPISGHTALYWYRQSLGQGLEFLIYFQGNSAPDKSGLPSDRFSAERTGGSVSTLTIQRTQQEDSAVYLCASSGAVAQPQHFGDGTRLSIL.

This rearrangement joins TRBV7-6 to TRBJ1-1; weak D call: TRBD1 (5 bases). The CDR3 runs to 15 residues. Germline V gives CDR1 SGHVS, CDR2 FNYEAQ. Trimming left V 5 bases short and J 7 bases short, with 20 bases between. CDR3 sequence reads: CASSLSSGGVLEAFF. The CDR3 bases are TGTGCCAGCAGCCTCTCCTCCGGGGGAGTACTTGAAGCTTTCTTT. Using reference TRBV7-6 and TRBJ1-1 for the parts outside the CDR3, the full variable domain is GAGVSQSPRYKVTKRGQDVALRCDPISGHVSLYWYRQALGQGPEFLTYFNYEAQQDKSGLPNDRFSAERPEGSISTLTIQRTEQRDSAMYRCASSLSSGGVLEAFFGQGTRLTVV.

The chain links TRBV10-3 to TRBJ1-5; 9 nucleotides agree with TRBD1. This CDR3 is 15 amino acids long. The V and J ends lost 3 bases and 6 bases, in that order; junction bases with no gene match: 6. The germline CDR1 and CDR2 sequences are ENHRY and SYGVKD. DNA of the CDR3: TGTGCCATCAGTGAAAGAACAGGGGGCAGTCAGCCCCAGCATTTT. Protein sequence: CAISERTGGSQPQHF.

The gene calls are TRBV7-9 and TRBJ2-5; D gene ambiguous. The length of the CDR3 is 12 residues. Trimming stripped 2 bases from V and 0 bases from J, with 1 base between. From germline, CDR1 is SEHNR and CDR2 FQNEAQ (reference sequence). The CDR3 region is CASSLYQETQYF. The CDR3 DNA is TGTGCCAGCAGCTTATACCAAGAGACCCAGTACTTC.

The chain links TRBV3-1 (or the pseudogene TRBV3-2) to TRBJ2-7; no firm D call. Germline CDR1 reads LGHDT; CDR2 reads YNNKEL (reference sequence). CDR3 size: 12 residues. Trimming stripped 3 bases from V and 2 bases from J, with 5 bases between. CDR3 in amino acids: CASSQTTYEQYF. CDR3 in DNA: TGTGCCAGCAGCCAGACAACCTACGAGCAGTACTTC.

This chain joins TRBV7-9 and TRBJ1-2; D gene uncertain. Trimming left V 2 bases short and J 2 bases short, with 12 bases between. From germline, CDR1 is SEHNR and CDR2 FQNEAQ (reference sequence). There are 15 residues in the CDR3. DNA for the CDR3: TGTGCCAGCAGCTTAAGCCATGTTGTCAACTATGGCTACACCTTC. Protein product: CASSLSHVVNYGYTF.

The genes are TRBV7-9 and TRBJ1-4; D not certain. Trimming pared 3 bases from V and 13 bases from J, leaving 12 bases between. The germline V gene encodes CDR1 SEHNR and CDR2 FQNEAQ (reference sequence). The CDR3 runs 12 residues. The CDR3, as DNA: TGTGCCAGCAGCTTGGTCAGAGGAGGACTGTTTTTT. This translates into CASSLVRGGLFF.

This chain links TRBV6-5 with TRBJ1-2, with unresolved D. V was shortened by 6 bases and J by 4 bases, with 6 bases between the two germline ends. There are 11 residues in the CDR3. CDR1 and CDR2 from the germline V gene are MNHEY and SVGAGI. CDR3 loop: CASRSGYGYTF. CDR3 in DNA: TGTGCCAGCAGGTCGGGCTATGGCTACACCTTC.

The DNA for the CDR3 is TGTGCCAGCAGGGCTGGAAACACCATATATTTT. Translation: CASRAGNTIYF. This chain uses TRBV6-5 with TRBJ1-3; D unclear. CDR1 and CDR2 (germline): MNHEY, SVGAGI. The germline V and J ends were trimmed by 6 bases and 2 bases, with 2 bases remaining between them. The CDR3 has 11 amino acids.

V and J are TRBV7-2 and TRBJ1-1; 7 bases agree with TRBD1. V lost 5 bases, J lost 4 bases, and 10 bases stayed unmatched. There are 15 residues in the CDR3. Germline V CDR1 and CDR2: SGHTA, FQGNSA. CDR3 sequence: CASSIPQGFGTEAFF. CDR3 coding DNA: TGTGCCAGCAGCATCCCACAGGGGTTTGGCACTGAAGCTTTCTTT.

This clone came up once. The rearrangement joins TRBV4-1 to TRBJ1-1; D is unresolved. V dropped 1 base and J dropped 3 bases, with 15 bases sitting between them. The germline V gene encodes CDR1 MGHRA and CDR2 YSYEKL. CDR3 length equals 16 residues. The CDR3 DNA reads as TGCGCCAGCAGCCAAGCCCCGCCTAGGGAGGACACTGAAGCTTTCTTT. As protein: CASSQAPPREDTEAFF.

The chain has TRBV10-1 and TRBJ2-2, with D maybe TRBD2 (6 bases). CDR3 size: 14 residues. From germline, CDR1 is WNHNN and CDR2 SYGVQD (reference sequence). V lost 8 bases and J lost 1, with 11 bases in between. The DNA for the CDR3 is TGCGCCAGCCGCAGGCGGGGGAACACCGGGGAGCTGTTTTTT. It codes for CASRRRGNTGELFF.

The V call is TRBV28, the J call TRBJ1-2; 10 bases match TRBD1. Unmatched junction bases numbered 3, after V lost 3 bases and J lost 5 bases. Germline V gives CDR1 MDHEN, CDR2 SYDVKM. The CDR3 totals 14 residues. CDR3 sequence reads: CASSLTGGAYGYTF. DNA for the CDR3: TGTGCCAGCAGTTTGACAGGGGGCGCGTATGGCTACACCTTC.

This chain joins TRBV6-1 and TRBJ2-7; D ambiguous. Germline CDR1 MNHNS, CDR2 SASEGT. V was cut by 1 base and J by 12 bases, with 7 bases left in between. The CDR3 covers 10 residues. Here the CDR3 DNA reads TGTGCCAGCAGTGAAGGGTGGGGGTACTTC. It is translated as CASSEGWGYF.

The CDR3 reads CASSPNSGGHEQYF. CDR3 coding DNA: TGTGCCAGCTCACCAAATAGCGGGGGACACGAGCAGTACTTC. V gene TRBV18 combines with J gene TRBJ2-7; TRBD2 aligns across 9 bases. The J segment lost 5 bases and the V segment lost 2 bases, leaving 4 bases of the junction unmatched. The CDR3 sequence is 14 residues long. The germline V gene has CDR1 KGHSH and CDR2 LQKENI. Combining the CDR3 with reference TRBV18 and TRBJ2-7 gives the whole variable domain NAGVMQNPRHLVRRRGQEARLRCSPMKGHSHVYWYRQLPEEGLKFMVYLQKENIIDESGMPKERFSAEFPKEGPSILRIQQVVRGDSAAYFCASSPNSGGHEQYFGPGTRLTVT.

The CDR3 spells CASSTAGQMNNSPLHF. The CDR3 bases are TGTGCCAGCAGCACAGCGGGACAGATGAATAATTCACCCCTCCACTTT. This chain connects TRBV5-4 to TRBJ1-6, with 7 bases aligning to TRBD1. Germline V gene lookup returns CDR1 SGHNT and CDR2 YYREEE (reference sequence). V was clipped by 4 bases and J by 5 bases; unmatched bases: 9. This CDR3 has 16 amino acids.

This clone was picked up a small number of times. This chain joins TRBV27 and TRBJ1-2, with TRBD1 identical over 8 bases. With V trimmed by 9 bases and J by 7 bases, 10 bases remained unmatched. CDR1 is MNHEY, CDR2 SMNVEV, per germline (reference sequence). The CDR3 loop spans 13 amino acids. The CDR3 DNA reads as TGTGCCAGTTCTGACAGGGGAGTCGGTGGCTACACCTTC. Translated, it gives CASSDRGVGGYTF.

The CDR3 sequence is CSVPTGAGEQFF. In nucleotides, the CDR3 is TGCAGCGTTCCAACGGGTGCGGGTGAGCAGTTCTTC. The chain carries TRBV29-1 and TRBJ2-1; D possibly corresponds to TRBD2 (5 bases). The CDR3 consists of 12 residues. Deletions cut 5 bases from V and 9 bases from J, with 14 bases between. From germline, CDR1 is SQVTM and CDR2 ANQGSEA.

The chain uses TRBV13 and TRBJ1-2, with unresolved D. CDR1 is PRHDT and CDR2 is FYEKMQ in the germline V gene (reference sequence). There are 12 residues in the CDR3. The germline V and J ends were trimmed by 5 bases and 2 bases, with 6 bases remaining between them. The CDR3 spells CASSEGNYGYTF. CDR3 DNA sequence: TGTGCCAGCAGCGAAGGCAACTATGGCTACACCTTC.

The gene calls are TRBV15 and TRBJ1-5, with D perhaps TRBD1 (6 bases). Trimming shortened V by 9 bases and J by 6 bases, and 15 bases separated the two germline ends. This CDR3 contains 13 residues. Germline CDR1 and CDR2: LNHNV and YYDKDF (reference sequence). Written as DNA, the CDR3 is TGTGCCACTAGGGGGGTCGGAGGTCAGCCCCAGCATTTT. The encoded protein is CATRGVGGQPQHF.

The rearrangement links TRBV12-5 to TRBJ2-7; 8 bases are a match to TRBD1. Per the germline V gene, CDR1 is LGHNT and CDR2 is FRNRAP. The junction had 8 bases not matched to a gene; V was cut back by 5 bases and J by 5 bases. CDR3 length: 14 residues. The CDR3 reads CASGTQPDRDEQYF. DNA of the CDR3: TGTGCTAGTGGTACTCAACCGGACAGGGACGAGCAGTACTTC.

The chain has TRBV7-2 and TRBJ2-7, with 7 bases that match TRBD2. V shed 4 bases and J 3 bases; nucleotides not matched to a gene: 6. Germline assignment: CDR1 SGHTA and CDR2 FQGNSA. The CDR3 sequence is 14 residues long. CDR3 sequence: CASSSSSGIYEQYF. In DNA, the CDR3 is TGTGCCAGCAGCTCGTCTAGCGGCATCTACGAGCAGTACTTC.